This T cell receptor beta chain appears in the sequencing data of a study of blood T cell repertoires in COVID-19. V lost 1 base, J lost 2 bases, and 6 bases stayed unmatched. The CDR3 length is 16 residues. Looked up from germline, CDR1 is SGHRS and CDR2 is YFSETQ. Data came from immunoSEQ multiplex PCR; TCRdb stores just in-frame clones and leaves some out. The sample lists around 150,000 clones, roughly 90% occurring once. This receptor was taken from a man in his 60s with active or convalescent COVID-19. The chain combines TRBV5-1 with TRBJ2-3; 8 bases map to TRBD2. The sequenced sample consisted of peripheral blood. The CDR3 region is CASSLKQRGNTDTQYF. CDR3 DNA: TGCGCCAGCAGCTTGAAACAGCGGGGGAACACAGATACGCAGTATTTT.